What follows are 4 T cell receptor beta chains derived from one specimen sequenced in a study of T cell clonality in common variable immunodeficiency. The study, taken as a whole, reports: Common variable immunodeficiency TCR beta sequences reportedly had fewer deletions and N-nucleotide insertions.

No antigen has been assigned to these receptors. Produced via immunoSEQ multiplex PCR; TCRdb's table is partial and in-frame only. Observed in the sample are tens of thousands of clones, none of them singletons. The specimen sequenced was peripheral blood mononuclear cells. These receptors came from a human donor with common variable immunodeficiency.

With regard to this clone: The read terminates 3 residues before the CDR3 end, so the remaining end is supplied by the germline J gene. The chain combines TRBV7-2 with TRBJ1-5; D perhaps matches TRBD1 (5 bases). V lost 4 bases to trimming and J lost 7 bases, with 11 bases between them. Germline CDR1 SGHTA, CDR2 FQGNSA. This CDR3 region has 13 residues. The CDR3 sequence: CASSSPQGQPQHF. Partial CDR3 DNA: TGTGCCAGCAGCTCCCCCCAGGGACAGCCC.

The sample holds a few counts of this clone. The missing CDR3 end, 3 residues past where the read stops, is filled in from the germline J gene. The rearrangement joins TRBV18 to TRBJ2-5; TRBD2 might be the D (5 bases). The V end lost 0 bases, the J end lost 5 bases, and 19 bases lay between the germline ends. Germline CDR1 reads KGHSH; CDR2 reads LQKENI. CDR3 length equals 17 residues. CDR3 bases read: TGTGCCAGCTCACCACCGGGATCGACACGTACGGGGGAGACC. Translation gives CASSPPGSTRTGET. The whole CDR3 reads CASSPPGSTRTGETQYF.

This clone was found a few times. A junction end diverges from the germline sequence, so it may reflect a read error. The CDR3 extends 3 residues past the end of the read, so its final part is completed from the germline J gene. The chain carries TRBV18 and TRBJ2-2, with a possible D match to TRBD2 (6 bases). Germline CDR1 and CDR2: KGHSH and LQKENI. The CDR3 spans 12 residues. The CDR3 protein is CASSPPTGGLFF. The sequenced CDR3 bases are TGTGCCAGCTCACCACCCACCGGGGGG.

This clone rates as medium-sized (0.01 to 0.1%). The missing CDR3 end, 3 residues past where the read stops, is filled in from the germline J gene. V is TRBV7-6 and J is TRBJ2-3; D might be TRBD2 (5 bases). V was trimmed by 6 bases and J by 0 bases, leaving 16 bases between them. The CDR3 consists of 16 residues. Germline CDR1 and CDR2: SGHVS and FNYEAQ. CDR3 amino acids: CASSLTWTGSTDTQYF. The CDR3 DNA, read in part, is TGTGCCAGCAGTTTGACCTGGACGGGGAGCACAGATACG.